The 16 T cell receptor beta chains below were found in one sample sequenced in a study of human versus mouse CDR3 diversity and MHC coevolution. Profiling relied on immunoSEQ multiplex PCR, and the TCRdb table lists in-frame clones only, not all of them. The data contain tens of thousands of clones, around 93% of them singletons. What was sequenced was naive CD4+ T cells from blood. As to subset: CD45RO-negative CD62L-positive naive CD4 T cells. The receptors were gathered from a person between 25 and 69 years old in good health.

The chain links TRBV9 to TRBJ1-5; TRBD1 matches at 8 bases. The CDR3 loop spans 14 amino acids. The J segment lost 5 bases and the V segment lost 4 bases, leaving 5 bases of the junction unmatched. The germline V gene has CDR1 SGDLS and CDR2 YYNGEE. The CDR3 sequence: CASSPDREHQPQHF. In nucleotides, the CDR3 is TGTGCCAGCAGCCCGGACAGGGAACATCAGCCCCAGCATTTT.

With regard to this clone: The junction departs from germline at one end; a sequencing error may be responsible. The sample carries other DNA sequences with the same CDR3. The chain carries TRBV18 and TRBJ2-3, with TRBD1 identical over 7 bases. The CDR3 is 17 residues long. Germline V gene sequence: CDR1 KGHSH, CDR2 LQKENI. CDR3 DNA: TGCGCCAGCTCACCACCCCGATCGGAACAGGGGTTATTTACGCAGTATTTT. Amino acid sequence: CASSPPRSEQGLFTQYF.

The CDR3 DNA reads as TGTGCCAGCAGTCGAAGCGGTGAAGCTTTCTTT. It encodes CASSRSGEAFF. The chain carries TRBV6-5 and TRBJ1-1; D gene uncertain. Trimming cost V 5 bases and J 7 bases, with 8 bases left between them. Germline V gene sequence: CDR1 MNHEY, CDR2 SVGAGI. The CDR3 spans 11 residues.

The chain uses TRBV7-3 and TRBJ2-1; the match to TRBD2 covers 8 bases. Germline loops: CDR1 SGHTA, CDR2 FQGTGA. The CDR3 has 15 amino acids. V dropped 2 bases and J dropped 7; count of bases not matched to a gene: 7. The CDR3 region is CASSLFTSGRNEQFF. CDR3 in DNA: TGTGCCAGCAGCTTATTCACTAGCGGACGAAATGAGCAGTTCTTC.

The V call is TRBV4-2, the J call TRBJ2-5; tentative D call: TRBD1 (6 bases). The DNA end favors TRBJ2-7, so the J call may be wrong. The CDR3 has 15 amino acids. Per the germline V gene, CDR1 is LGHNA and CDR2 is YNFKEQ. For the CDR3, the DNA is TGTGCCAGCAGGAAAGACCAGGGACATGCCTACGAGCAGTACTTC. It codes for CASRKDQGHAYEQYF.

V gene TRBV6-4 combines with J gene TRBJ1-6, with D possibly TRBD1 on 5 matching bases. V shed 8 bases and J shed 6 bases, with 17 bases lying between them. The V gene's germline CDR1 is MRHNA and CDR2 SNTAGT. CDR3 size: 15 residues. The CDR3 loop reads CASSRDPGGNSPLHF. DNA for the CDR3: TGTGCCAGCTCAAGGGACCCCGGGGGTAATTCACCCCTCCACTTT.

The rearrangement links TRBV7-8 to TRBJ1-2, with 9 bases lining up with TRBD1. The J segment lost 5 bases and the V segment lost 5 bases, leaving 6 bases of the junction unmatched. The germline gives CDR1 SGHVS, CDR2 FQNEAQ. The CDR3 totals 14 residues. CDR3 coding DNA: TGTGCCAGCAGCCGCCGGGGACAGGGATATGGCTACACCTTC. Protein: CASSRRGQGYGYTF.

V and J are TRBV11-3 and TRBJ2-3; 12 bases line up with TRBD1. Per germline, CDR1 SGHNT and CDR2 YENEEA. V lost 5 bases and J lost 1; bases outside the gene matches: 10. This CDR3 has 18 residues. CDR3 protein: CASSGRDRGPGRTDTQYF. The CDR3 DNA is TGTGCCAGCAGCGGTCGGGACAGGGGGCCTGGTCGCACAGATACGCAGTATTTT.

The chain recombines TRBV18 with TRBJ1-5; D is possibly TRBD1 (6 bases). The CDR3 loop spans 15 amino acids. V lost 1 base, J lost 2 bases, and 9 bases lay in between. Per the germline V gene, CDR1 is KGHSH and CDR2 is LQKENI. The CDR3 sequence is CASSPLNRGNQPQHF. In nucleotides, the CDR3 is TGTGCCAGCTCACCACTAAACAGGGGCAATCAGCCCCAGCATTTT.

The rearrangement uses TRBV19 and TRBJ1-2; weak D call: TRBD1 (5 bases). Per germline, CDR1 LNHDA and CDR2 SQIVND (reference sequence). The CDR3 is 14 amino acids. V was cut by 6 bases and J by 0 bases, with 11 bases left in between. The CDR3 DNA reads as TGTGCCAGTAGAAAGGAGGGGCCTAACTATGGCTACACCTTC. Its protein product is CASRKEGPNYGYTF.

The chain employs TRBV9 and TRBJ2-2, with TRBD2 matching over 11 bases. This CDR3 has 17 amino acids. Germline V gene sequence: CDR1 SGDLS, CDR2 YYNGEE. V lost 0 bases to trimming and J lost 5 bases; unmatched junction nucleotides: 6. CDR3 sequence: CASSVVVAGGRTGELFF. The CDR3 region has the DNA TGTGCCAGCAGCGTAGTAGTAGCGGGGGGGCGTACCGGGGAGCTGTTTTTT.

This rearrangement joins TRBV19 to TRBJ1-4; D might be TRBD1 (6 bases). There are 14 residues in the CDR3. The V end was cut by 6 bases, the J end by 7 bases, with 15 bases between. Germline CDR1 and CDR2: LNHDA and SQIVND (reference sequence). The CDR3 loop is CASSSGASGEKLFF. Written as DNA, the CDR3 is TGTGCCAGTAGCTCAGGGGCGTCCGGTGAAAAACTGTTTTTT.

V is TRBV7-6 and J is TRBJ1-3; 8 bases fit TRBD1. In germline, CDR1 is SGHVS, CDR2 FNYEAQ. The CDR3 sequence is 17 residues long. V lost 3 bases, J lost 4 bases, and 11 bases stayed unmatched. Here the CDR3 DNA reads TGTGCCAGCAGCTTGGGATTCTCCCGGGACAGGGGAAACACCATATATTTT. Encoded protein: CASSLGFSRDRGNTIYF.

J is TRBJ2-7 and V is TRBV6-6; 9 bases map to TRBD1. Germline-derived CDR1 and CDR2 are MNHNY and SVGAGI (reference sequence). The V and J ends lost 5 bases and 2 bases, in that order; junction bases with no gene match: 7. CDR3 size: 15 residues. CDR3 bases: TGTGCCAGCAGTAACCGACAGGGGGACACCTACGAGCAGTACTTC. Protein: CASSNRQGDTYEQYF.

V usage is TRBV12-5 and J usage is TRBJ2-7, with D possibly matching TRBD1 (6 bases). The V gene's germline CDR1 is LGHNT and CDR2 FRNRAP. Between the trimmed V and J ends, which lost 5 bases and 2 bases, there was a span of 13 bases. The CDR3 has 14 residues. CDR3 bases: TGTGCTAGTGGTCTCGAAGGGGGTCCCTACGAGCAGTACTTC. The encoded protein is CASGLEGGPYEQYF.

This chain connects TRBV6-6 to TRBJ2-1; 10 nucleotides match TRBD1. Germline CDR1 and CDR2: MNHNY and SVGAGI (reference sequence). V shed 2 bases, J shed 4 bases, and the junction held 2 bases outside the gene matches. The CDR3 spans 15 residues. The CDR3 sequence: CASSYGQGGYNEQFF. In DNA, the CDR3 is TGTGCCAGCAGTTACGGACAGGGGGGATACAATGAGCAGTTCTTC.